This record concerns one T cell receptor beta chain sequence. What it recognizes is unknown. 13 Jbeta primers and 60 Vbeta primers were used for the PCR. Measured with immunoSEQ multiplex PCR; TCRdb has only the in-frame clones, and not every one. The sample consists of 100,000 or so clones, about four fifths of them appearing once. The data were taken from a study of cytomegalovirus exposure and HLA in healthy donors. J gave up 6 bases and V 6 bases, and 8 bases lay outside the gene matches. CDR1 SGHTA and CDR2 FQGNSA come from the germline V gene. This CDR3 region has 14 residues. Study-wide results and limits: CMV serostatus was the only immune exposure information that was available.

This chain uses TRBV7-2 with TRBJ1-1; 9 positions agree with TRBD1. This TCR derives from a female donor in good health and CMV-seropositive. Sequenced input: PBMCs. CDR3 protein: CASRSWTGVAEAFF. DNA for the CDR3: TGTGCCAGCAGATCTTGGACAGGGGTCGCTGAAGCTTTCTTT.